Below are 28 T cell receptor beta chains sequenced from a single sample in a study of PD-1 blockade in classical Hodgkin lymphoma. All the patients suffered relapse after autologous stem cell transplantation, and brentuximab vedotin exposure differed. Repertoires were generated with immunoSEQ multiplex PCR, while TCRdb's copy carries only in-frame clones and drops some. The sample holds about 94,000 clones, approximately 89% seen once. The sample consisted of peripheral blood mononuclear cells (PBMCs), taken before the second cycle of nivolumab. These receptor sequences come from a human donor with classical Hodgkin lymphoma.

The sample holds a few counts of this clone. J is TRBJ2-1 and V is TRBV9, with TRBD2 matching over 10 bases. The germline gives CDR1 SGDLS, CDR2 YYNGEE. Trimming at V came to 3 bases and at J to 0 bases, leaving 3 bases not matched to a gene. This CDR3 has 16 residues. The CDR3 reads CASSGRTSGSYNEQFF. CDR3 nucleotide sequence: TGTGCCAGCAGCGGAAGGACTAGCGGCTCCTACAATGAGCAGTTCTTC.

The chain uses TRBV19 and TRBJ1-5; tentatively, D is TRBD1 (5 bases). V was cut by 6 bases and J by 5 bases, with 23 bases left in between. CDR3 size: 17 residues. Germline V gene sequence: CDR1 LNHDA, CDR2 SQIVND (reference sequence). CDR3 loop: CASRPALGETAHQPQHF. The CDR3 nucleotides read TGTGCCAGTAGGCCCGCTCTGGGGGAGACAGCCCATCAGCCCCAGCATTTT.

The chain recombines TRBV2 with TRBJ2-1, with 7 nucleotides matching TRBD2. The CDR3 length is 14 residues. Germline CDR1 is SNHLY and CDR2 is FYNNEI. Trimming took 5 bases from V and 2 from J; bases not matched to a gene: 3. CDR3 amino acids: CASSSGLTYNEQFF. The CDR3 DNA sequence: TGTGCCAGCAGTTCGGGACTAACCTACAATGAGCAGTTCTTC.

The chain couples TRBV7-9 to TRBJ2-3; D not resolved. V shed 5 bases and J shed 0 bases, with 12 bases lying between them. CDR3 size: 15 residues. The germline V gene has CDR1 SEHNR and CDR2 FQNEAQ (reference sequence). Here the CDR3 reads CASSRTLYSTDTQYF. The CDR3 bases are TGTGCCAGCAGCCGTACGCTATATAGCACAGATACGCAGTATTTT.

This chain joins TRBV4-1 and TRBJ1-5; D is uncertain. Per the germline V gene, CDR1 is MGHRA and CDR2 is YSYEKL. The CDR3 runs to 18 residues. V lost 3 bases, J lost 1 base, and 19 bases lay in between. CDR3 in DNA: TGCGCCAGCAGCCAGTCAGGTACCGCTGCTTTAAGCAATCAGCCCCAGCATTTT. This sequence encodes CASSQSGTAALSNQPQHF.

This chain uses TRBV7-7 with TRBJ2-7, with TRBD2 identical over 11 bases. The CDR3 totals 15 residues. CDR1 is SSHAT and CDR2 is FNYEAQ in the germline V gene (reference sequence). V trimming: 5 bases; J trimming: 3 bases; junction bases outside the gene matches: 6. This CDR3 is CASSPGTSGDYEQYF. The CDR3 bases are TGTGCCAGCAGCCCCGGGACTAGCGGAGACTACGAGCAGTACTTC.

This sequence joins TRBV9 and TRBJ2-3, with D possibly TRBD1 on 5 matching bases. From germline, CDR1 is SGDLS and CDR2 YYNGEE. CDR3 length equals 17 residues. Trimming pared 0 bases from V and 0 bases from J, leaving 14 bases between. This CDR3 reads CASSVAPRTLSTDTQYF. The CDR3 coding sequence is TGTGCCAGCAGCGTAGCTCCTAGGACACTTAGCACAGATACGCAGTATTTT.

The chain combines TRBV5-1 with TRBJ2-3, with 10 nucleotides matching TRBD2. The CDR3 extends over 16 amino acids. The V segment lost 4 bases and the J segment 1 base; nucleotides outside the gene matches: 6. Looked up from germline, CDR1 is SGHRS and CDR2 is YFSETQ. The CDR3 is CASSPLAGGRTDTQYF. CDR3 bases: TGCGCCAGCAGCCCGTTAGCGGGGGGACGCACAGATACGCAGTATTTT.

The chain employs TRBV19 and TRBJ2-7; D is possibly TRBD2 (6 bases). There are 15 residues in the CDR3. Per germline, CDR1 LNHDA and CDR2 SQIVND (reference sequence). Trimming took off 3 bases at V and 6 bases at J, with 18 bases between the two ends. This CDR3 reads CASSMGGISFSEQYF. CDR3 nucleotide sequence: TGTGCCAGTAGTATGGGAGGCATAAGCTTCAGCGAGCAGTACTTC.

The rearrangement links TRBV28 to TRBJ2-7; TRBD1 matches 7 bases. The CDR3 contains 12 residues. The V gene end was trimmed by 6 bases and the J gene end by 6 bases; junction bases not matched to a gene: 5. Germline V gives CDR1 MDHEN, CDR2 SYDVKM. In nucleotides, the CDR3 is TGTGCCAGCAGCACCGACAGGGTCGAGCAGTACTTC. This encodes CASSTDRVEQYF.

V usage is TRBV13 and J usage is TRBJ1-1, with D perhaps TRBD1 (6 bases). CDR1 and CDR2 from the germline V gene are PRHDT and FYEKMQ (reference sequence). Trimming left V 5 bases short and J 7 bases short, with 17 bases between. The length of the CDR3 is 14 residues. The CDR3 DNA follows: TGTGCCAGCAGCCCGGGTGCAGGGGCGGGTGAAGCTTTCTTT. Translation: CASSPGAGAGEAFF.

The genes are TRBV27 and TRBJ1-5; D ambiguous. Germline V lookup: CDR1 MNHEY, CDR2 SMNVEV (reference sequence). Trimming cost V 1 base and J 5 bases, with 6 bases left between them. This CDR3 has 13 residues. CDR3: CASSLLGDQPQHF. The CDR3, as DNA: TGTGCCAGCAGTTTATTAGGCGATCAGCCCCAGCATTTT.

The V and J genes are TRBV19 and TRBJ1-5, with a weak D call TRBD1 (5 bases). V dropped 1 base and J dropped 7 bases, with 14 bases sitting between them. Germline CDR1 LNHDA, CDR2 SQIVND (reference sequence). CDR3 length: 15 amino acids. CDR3 amino acids: CASSIGRQGLQPQHF. Here the CDR3 DNA reads TGTGCCAGTAGTATAGGTCGGCAGGGTTTACAGCCCCAGCATTTT.

This chain connects TRBV2 to TRBJ2-7; no firm D call. CDR3 length: 14 residues. The V gene lost 2 bases and the J gene lost 2 bases, with 10 bases spanning the gap. Germline V CDR1 and CDR2: SNHLY, FYNNEI. DNA for the CDR3: TGTGCCAGCAGTGAAAACTTAATACCCTACGAGCAGTACTTC. Protein: CASSENLIPYEQYF.

The rearrangement uses TRBV2 and TRBJ2-1; D perhaps matches TRBD2 (5 bases). The CDR3 contains 14 residues. Germline V gene lookup returns CDR1 SNHLY and CDR2 FYNNEI. Trimming removed 4 bases from V and 0 bases from J, with 7 bases in between. The chain's CDR3 is CASSGRDSYNEQFF. The CDR3 bases are TGTGCCAGCAGTGGCCGGGACTCCTACAATGAGCAGTTCTTC.

V usage is TRBV21-1 and J usage is TRBJ2-7; the D call in the table, TRBD1, was not verified against the DNA. TRBV21-1 is a pseudogene segment. There are 20 residues in the CDR3. This chain's CDR3 is CASSKDLRQGAIARFYEQYF. The CDR3 DNA sequence: TGTGCCAGCAGCAAAGATCTCCGACAGGGGGCTATCGCACGATTCTACGAGCAGTACTTC.

The gene calls are TRBV7-8 and TRBJ2-7, with no clear D. The germline CDR1 and CDR2 sequences are SGHVS and FQNEAQ. There are 15 residues in the CDR3. Trimming stripped 2 bases from V and 0 bases from J, with 11 bases between. The CDR3 protein is CASSLISRPSYEQYF. In DNA, the CDR3 is TGTGCCAGCAGCTTAATCAGCAGGCCCTCCTACGAGCAGTACTTC.

This chain connects TRBV2 to TRBJ2-3; no clear D. Per germline, CDR1 SNHLY and CDR2 FYNNEI. V was pared by 8 bases and J by 8 bases, with 11 bases between. The CDR3 has 11 amino acids. The CDR3 nucleotides are TGTGCCAGCGGCCCCTATTTTACGCAGTATTTT. Protein product: CASGPYFTQYF.

The chain is built from TRBV28 and TRBJ2-3, with D perhaps matching TRBD2 (5 bases). CDR1 is MDHEN and CDR2 is SYDVKM in the germline V gene. The V gene lost 5 bases and the J gene lost 4 bases, with 13 bases spanning the gap. This CDR3 spans 14 amino acids. The CDR3 bases are TGTGCCAGCAGTCAGGACTCGTTGGCAGATACGCAGTATTTT. Translated, it gives CASSQDSLADTQYF.

The V and J genes are TRBV5-8 and TRBJ2-1; a possible D gene is TRBD1 (6 bases). The V and J ends lost 4 bases and 0 bases respectively, with 11 bases between them. Germline-derived CDR1 and CDR2 are SGHTS and YDEGEE. This CDR3 is built from 15 residues. This chain's CDR3 is CASSRPGHSYNEQFF. The CDR3 nucleotides read TGTGCCAGCAGCCGGCCGGGACACTCCTACAATGAGCAGTTCTTC.

This CDR3 is CASSLVGTGSGSGANVLTF. For the CDR3, the DNA is TGCGCCAGCAGCTTGGTGGGGACGGGGAGTGGCTCTGGGGCCAACGTCCTGACTTTC. The rearrangement joins TRBV5-1 to TRBJ2-6; D is perhaps TRBD1 or TRBD2 (5 bases each). The ends were cut back, 0 bases at V and 0 bases at J, with 16 bases in the middle. Germline CDR1 SGHRS, CDR2 YFSETQ. This CDR3 comprises 19 residues.

This sequence joins TRBV7-6 and TRBJ2-4, with 11 nucleotides matching TRBD2. Trimming took 4 bases from V and 0 from J; bases not matched to a gene: 2. The CDR3 runs to 16 residues. The germline gives CDR1 SGHVS, CDR2 FNYEAQ. As DNA, the CDR3 is TGTGCCAGCAGCTCCGGACTAGCGGGAGCCAAAAACATTCAGTACTTC. This gives the protein CASSSGLAGAKNIQYF.

The chain recombines TRBV30 with TRBJ2-5; D gene ambiguous. Germline-derived CDR1 and CDR2 are GTSNPN and SVGIG (reference sequence). The CDR3 is 16 residues long. Trimming removed 1 base at V and 0 bases at J, with 15 bases between. This CDR3 reads CAWSDPPRTYQETQYF. CDR3 coding DNA: TGTGCCTGGAGTGATCCCCCCCGGACGTACCAAGAGACCCAGTACTTC.

The rearrangement links TRBV7-3 to TRBJ2-5; D not certain. V was pared by 2 bases and J by 3 bases, with 7 bases between. Germline V CDR1 and CDR2: SGHTA, FQGTGA. CDR3 length equals 13 residues. The CDR3 here is CASSLFAKETQYF. In DNA form, the CDR3 reads TGTGCCAGCAGCTTATTTGCCAAAGAGACCCAGTACTTC.

The rearrangement joins TRBV10-2 to TRBJ2-3; D unresolved. Germline V gives CDR1 WSHSY, CDR2 SAAADI. The CDR3 covers 12 residues. Deletions cut 4 bases from V and 1 base from J, with 3 bases between. In DNA form, the CDR3 reads TGCGCCAGCAGTGGAGGCACAGATACGCAGTATTTT. Residues: CASSGGTDTQYF.

This clone was seen only a few times. This chain links TRBV5-4 with TRBJ2-7; D perhaps matches TRBD2 (6 bases). CDR3 length: 13 amino acids. The V end lost 2 bases, the J end lost 2 bases, and 8 bases lay between the germline ends. The germline gives CDR1 SGHNT, CDR2 YYREEE (reference sequence). The CDR3 DNA follows: TGTGCCAGCAGCTTTTGGGGGGCCTACGAGCAGTACTTC. This gives the protein CASSFWGAYEQYF.

V is TRBV4-1 and J is TRBJ1-5, with a possible D match to TRBD1 (5 bases). Trimming removed 0 bases from V and 6 bases from J, with 12 bases in between. The V gene's germline CDR1 is MGHRA and CDR2 YSYEKL. The CDR3 has 15 residues. The chain's CDR3 is CASSQEVGGTQPQHF. CDR3 nucleotides: TGCGCCAGCAGCCAAGAGGTAGGAGGGACTCAGCCCCAGCATTTT.

The chain carries TRBV19 and TRBJ1-5; unclear D gene. CDR1 and CDR2 (germline): LNHDA, SQIVND (reference sequence). Trimming cost V 5 bases and J 3 bases, with 17 bases left between them. The CDR3 contains 16 residues. Here the CDR3 reads CASSPGSRAYNQPQHF. DNA of the CDR3: TGTGCCAGTAGTCCTGGGTCAAGGGCTTACAATCAGCCCCAGCATTTT.